A selection of T cell receptor beta chains follows, all from one sample in a study of T-cell memory formation after mild COVID-19. TCRdb used MiXCR to reprocess the 5' RACE reads, holding one entry per CDR3 protein. The repertoire consists of under 450,000 distinct CDR3 sequences, with 20% to 25% occurring once and the leading ten covering roughly 21%. Sequencing was done on a sample of PBMCs or a T cell subset sorted from them (not recorded which). The receptors shown here come from a young man who had mild COVID-19 (a few samples of this study predate the infection). Cell type and time point are not known. Both conserved end residues are part of each CDR3. D genes are given only for firm matches. Clone size is given for some rows only: seen once, a few or many times, or a class if the clone is expanded.

TRBJ2-6 | . | . | TRBV5-1 | CASSLAGPPGANVLTF | TGCGCCAGCAGCTTGGCGGGGCCCCCTGGGGCCAACGTCCTGACTTTC
TRBJ1-2 | . | . | TRBV4-2 | CASSQRSFREYGYTF | TGTGCCAGCAGCCAGCGTTCATTCCGGGAGTATGGCTACACCTTC
TRBJ1-5 | TRBD1 | . | TRBV4-3 | CASSQDLDREFGQRQPQHF | TGCGCCAGCAGCCAAGATCTGGACAGGGAGTTCGGTCAGCGTCAGCCCCAGCATTTT
TRBJ2-3 | TRBD2 | many | TRBV6-1 | CASSEGLATDTQYF | TGTGCCAGCAGTGAAGGACTAGCGACAGATACGCAGTATTTT
TRBJ2-5 | . | many | TRBV21-1 | CASSKEYRGQGSQETQYF | TGTGCCAGCAGCAAAGAGTATAGAGGACAGGGATCCCAAGAGACCCAGTACTTC
TRBJ2-7 | . | once | TRBV10-1 | CASSEGVYEQYF | TGCGCCAGCAGTGAAGGGGTCTACGAGCAGTACTTC
TRBJ1-5 | . | few | TRBV6-2/TRBV6-3 | CASRRDGNQPQHF | TGTGCCAGCCGGCGGGACGGCAATCAGCCCCAGCATTTT
TRBJ2-7 | . | . | TRBV4-3 | CASSQDSPVPTYEQYF | TGCGCCAGCAGCCAAGATAGCCCGGTGCCAACCTACGAGCAGTACTTC
TRBJ2-2 | . | few | TRBV4-1 | CASSQYKKNTGELFF | TGCGCCAGCAGCCAATACAAAAAGAACACCGGGGAGCTGTTTTTT
TRBJ2-6 | . | . | TRBV7-7 | CASSPPVGRGGANVLTF | TGTGCCAGCAGCCCCCCGGTGGGGCGTGGAGGGGCCAACGTCCTGACTTTC
TRBJ2-1 | . | . | TRBV7-9 | CASSLSPGNEQFF | TGTGCCAGCAGCTTAAGCCCAGGGAATGAGCAGTTCTTC
TRBJ2-2 | . | . | TRBV6-1 | CASSGLNGTDANTGELFF | TGTGCCAGCAGTGGTTTAAACGGGACGGACGCGAACACCGGGGAGCTGTTTTTT
TRBJ2-3 | TRBD1 | . | TRBV9 | CASSETGGWIDTQYF | TGTGCCAGCAGCGAAACAGGGGGTTGGATAGATACGCAGTATTTT
TRBJ2-1 | . | . | TRBV14 | CASSQPRGRGIYNEQFF | TGTGCCAGCAGCCAGCCTCGGGGACGGGGGATCTACAATGAGCAGTTCTTC
TRBJ2-1 | . | few | TRBV6-5 | CASRAGNEQFF | TGTGCCAGCAGGGCGGGGAATGAGCAGTTCTTC
TRBJ1-1 | . | . | TRBV15 | CATSRGGVANTEAFF | TGTGCCACCAGCAGAGGAGGGGTGGCGAACACTGAAGCTTTCTTT
TRBJ2-6 | . | few | TRBV11-2 | CASGKTGFGANVLTF | TGTGCCAGTGGGAAAACAGGGTTCGGGGCCAACGTCCTGACTTTC
TRBJ2-1 | TRBD1 | few | TRBV7-3 | CASSTGAGSYNEQFF | TGTGCCAGCAGCACAGGGGCAGGGAGTTACAATGAGCAGTTCTTC
TRBJ1-1 | . | . | TRBV19 | CASSRVSGPNTEAFF | TGTGCCAGTAGTCGGGTGTCAGGCCCGAACACTGAAGCTTTCTTT
TRBJ1-5 | . | few | TRBV14 | CASGGPRWRRAQPQHF | TGTGCCAGCGGAGGTCCCCGGTGGCGGAGAGCTCAGCCCCAGCATTTT